This T cell receptor beta chain was retrieved from a study of T-cell memory formation after mild COVID-19. Study results and limitations: Later expanders leaned CD4+, whereas clones that contracted between day 15 and 85 were balanced CD4/CD8. Largely, contracting CD4+ clones fell within CM and EM, and contracting CD8+ clones within EMRA.

As for this clonotype: Its antigen is unknown. Germline is not matched at one junction end, which may reflect a read error.

The CDR3 is made up of 13 amino acids. Germline CDR1 is MRHNA and CDR2 is SNTAGT. Constant-segment-primed 5'RACE gave TCR alpha and TCR beta cDNA libraries with sample barcodes and UMIs. TCRdb passed the 5' RACE reads through MiXCR, listing each CDR3 protein once. The sample consists of about half a million distinct CDR3 sequences, roughly 20% of them appearing once. The TCR comes from an adult woman who had mild COVID-19 (a few samples of this study predate the infection). Cell type and time point are not known. Sequencing was carried out using PBMCs or a T cell subset sorted from them (not recorded which). This chain uses TRBV6-4 with TRBJ1-1; no reliable D call. For the CDR3, the DNA is TGTGCCAGAAGAACAGAGACTAACACTGAAGCCTTCTTT. Translating it yields CARRTETNTEAFF.